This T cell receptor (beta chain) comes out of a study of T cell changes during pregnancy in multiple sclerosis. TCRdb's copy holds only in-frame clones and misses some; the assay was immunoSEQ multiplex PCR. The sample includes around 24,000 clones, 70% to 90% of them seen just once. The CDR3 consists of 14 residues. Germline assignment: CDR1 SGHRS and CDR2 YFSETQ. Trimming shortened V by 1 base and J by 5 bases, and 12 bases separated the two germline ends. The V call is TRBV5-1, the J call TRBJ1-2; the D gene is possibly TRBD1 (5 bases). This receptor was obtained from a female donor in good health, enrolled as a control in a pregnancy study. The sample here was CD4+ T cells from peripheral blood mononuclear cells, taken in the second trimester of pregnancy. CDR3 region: CASSLTQGAYGYTF. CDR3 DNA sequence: TGCGCCAGCAGCTTGACCCAGGGTGCATATGGCTACACCTTC.